This T cell receptor (beta chain) originates from a study of blood T cells in healthy people across ages (dated by TCRdb to 2015 to 2017). General notes on the study: In model experiments, template switching captured roughly one uniquely barcoded TCR beta cDNA molecule for every two T cells. Using deep sequencing normalized with unique cDNA molecular identifiers, the study measured how TCR beta repertoire diversity changes with age. The donors were split into four age groups: young (average approximately 16 years), middle-aged (over 35), aged (more than 60) and long-lived (roughly 77). To avoid experimental bias, donors of different ages were spread randomly across the sequencing lanes. For two donors (one aged 18 to 29 and one aged 80 or older), the study analyzed two additional independent replicas of 1 million unique cDNA reads from the same blood draw.

Summary of the overall study and its limitations: Bulk unsorted PBMC profiling prevented conclusive comparison of naive and antigen-experienced compartments. Because donor CMV infection status was unknown, age-related changes in expanded clonotypes were potentially confounded. Observed TCR beta diversity per million T cells fell roughly linearly with age, and a significant reduction was already apparent by age around 40. Compared with the aged group, the long-lived group had more naive CD4+ T cells, fewer expanded clones and increased TCR diversity, a pattern suggesting age selection. Estimates of total diversity from one million sequenced T cells were regarded as lower bounds and underestimates. The percentage of naive T cells measured by flow cytometry correlated strongly with observed TCR beta diversity.

The library was generated by 5' RACE. A second about 7 to 11 cycle PCR used a sample-barcoded 5' primer and a J-beta primer mix. A unique molecular identifier was introduced onto each TCR beta cDNA molecule by a template-switch 5' adaptor carrying 12 random nucleotides. At least 3 million CDR3-containing paired-end reads were obtained from each sample. The Mint cDNA synthesis kit, primed by a TRBC-specific oligonucleotide, was used to synthesize first-strand cDNA from all RNA. Following uracil-DNA glycosylase treatment, all cDNA underwent a first 18-cycle PCR with the universal primers M1SS and BC2_uni_R. As for the authors' bioinformatics: For normalization, 1 million high-quality reads, each with a distinct molecular identifier, were randomly selected from each sample. Reads sharing molecular identifiers were discarded rather than binned into consensus sequences. MiTCR, set to a Q25 quality threshold and the strictest error-elimination algorithm, was used for CDR3 identification, clonotype clustering and error correction. A nonparametric unseen species model using Euler transformation provided a lower-bound estimate of total TCR beta diversity. TCRdb reanalyzed the raw reads on its own, using fastp at Q25 for trimming and MiXCR for clone calling, and kept in-frame beta chains. Rows merge per CDR3 protein into single entries with the most common DNA and genes. TCRdb's processing, not the authors' own work, is the source of the V and J calls. This sample gives 1.5 million to 2 million distinct CDR3 sequences in total; more than 35% of them show up just once. The ten largest clonotypes hold roughly 23% of the sample.

Deletion took 5 bases off V and 0 bases off J, with a span of 17 bases between the germline ends. The CDR3 runs 16 residues from the cysteine to the phenylalanine. Left in the record is the CDR3 DNA by itself, 48 bases read in frame from the first base. Looking up the germline V gene yields CDR1 SGHTA and CDR2 FQGNSA. Systemically healthy Caucasian individuals from Russia, approximately 39 in total and aged about 6 to 100 years, were included as donors. Each donor gave ten milliliters of peripheral blood, drawn into EDTA-treated Vacutainer tubes. Ficoll-Paque density-gradient centrifugation was used to isolate PBMCs, with at least 7 million obtained per sample. Total RNA, at least 6 micrograms per sample, was extracted from PBMCs with Trizol reagent. Naive CD45RAhigh/CD27high T cell percentages were measured by flow cytometry on a PBMC aliquot from every donor. This clonotype was seen only a few times. Its cognate antigen has yet to be identified. The sample holds no much larger clone one base away, and base qualities are not on file.

This sequence was found in a human donor in good health. Sequencing used blood. Recombination linked TRBV7-2 to TRBJ2-7; D gene: possibly TRBD2, on 6 matching bases. For the CDR3, the sequence is CASSTYSGASSYEQYF. The DNA reads TGTGCCAGCAGCACATATAGCGGAGCGAGCTCCTACGAGCAGTACTTC.